This T cell receptor beta chain is drawn from a study of CD8 T cells in ankylosing spondylitis. Germline-derived CDR1 and CDR2 are MDHEN and SYDVKM. The CDR3 spans 14 residues. The V end was cut by 5 bases, the J end by 6 bases, with 14 bases between. Of note for this clonotype: Its antigen is unidentified.

One entry per CDR3 protein, called by TCRdb with MiXCR from the 5' RACE reads. The sample has 330,000 or so distinct CDR3 sequences, under 8.5% seen once. Study-wide findings and caveats: Blood from ankylosing spondylitis patients appeared to carry a characteristic roughly eight-variant TCR beta motif.

The TCR originated in a male donor with ankylosing spondylitis. What was sequenced was blood, either unsorted or a sorted T cell fraction (not recorded which). This rearrangement joins TRBV28 to TRBJ2-1; D gene uncertain. The CDR3 coding sequence is TGTGCCAGCAGTCCCCCGGGCTATCCCAATGAGCAGTTCTTC. It specifies CASSPPGYPNEQFF.